What follows are 21 T cell receptor beta chains derived from one specimen sequenced in a study of identical twins. MiXCR, run by TCRdb on the 5' RACE reads, gives a single entry per CDR3 protein. The sample contains 280,000 or so distinct CDR3 sequences, about 8.3% of which appear only once. These data were also reused for a study on yellow fever vaccine responses in identical twins.

The sample was memory (CD45RO+) T cells sorted from blood. These receptors all come from a woman between 18 and 30 years old in good health.

This clonotype was recorded many times. V and J are TRBV7-2 and TRBJ2-1, with TRBD1 matching over 8 bases. V gave up 6 bases and J gave up 2 bases; unmatched junction bases: 6. Germline CDR1 SGHTA, CDR2 FQGNSA. The CDR3 runs 15 residues. The CDR3 DNA reads as TGTGCCAGCAGACCTCCGGGACAGGCCTACAATGAGCAGTTCTTC. Protein product: CASRPPGQAYNEQFF.

This clonotype was seen repeatedly, ten times or more. The chain joins TRBV29-1 to TRBJ2-5; maybe TRBD1 (5 bases). The V end lost 5 bases, the J end lost 3 bases, and 13 bases lay between the germline ends. Germline V gene lookup returns CDR1 SQVTM and CDR2 ANQGSEA. This CDR3 has 13 amino acids. Here the CDR3 DNA reads TGCAGCGTTATTTCCCCGACAGAAGAGACCCAGTACTTC. Its translation: CSVISPTEETQYF. Full variable domain (outside the CDR3, taken from reference TRBV29-1 and TRBJ2-5): SAVISQKPSRDICQRGTSLTIQCQVDSQVTMMFWYRQQPGQSLTLIATANQGSEATYESGFVIDKFPISRPNLTFSTLTVSNMSPEDSSIYLCSVISPTEETQYFGPGTRLLVL.

This clonotype was counted many times. The chain carries TRBV29-1 and TRBJ2-1; 7 bases fit TRBD1. J lost 1 base, V lost 4 bases, and 13 bases had no gene match. CDR3 size: 17 residues. Germline CDR1 and CDR2: SQVTM and ANQGSEA. CDR3 in DNA: TGCAGCGTTGTAACCACAGGGGTTTGGGGGTCCTACAATGAGCAGTTCTTC. It codes for CSVVTTGVWGSYNEQFF.

Only a few counts were recorded for this clonotype. The rearrangement uses TRBV6-1 and TRBJ1-5, with 10 positions matching TRBD1. The CDR3 is 16 residues long. J was trimmed by 7 bases and V by 6 bases; bases with no gene match: 12. Germline V gene sequence: CDR1 MNHNS, CDR2 SASEGT. The CDR3 coding sequence is TGTGCCAGCAGAAAGTCGATTGGGACAGGGGAACAGCCCCAGCATTTT. The encoded protein is CASRKSIGTGEQPQHF.

This clonotype was found a few times. J is TRBJ1-2 and V is TRBV29-1; D is possibly TRBD1 (6 bases). This CDR3 is 13 amino acids long. Germline-derived CDR1 and CDR2 are SQVTM and ANQGSEA. Trimming stripped 7 bases from V and 7 bases from J, with 19 bases between. This chain's CDR3 is CSGTDSSMSGYTF. CDR3 sequence (DNA): TGCAGCGGCACGGACAGCTCTATGAGTGGCTACACCTTC.

Only a few counts were recorded for this clonotype. J is TRBJ2-7 and V is TRBV20-1; TRBD2 aligns across 8 bases. CDR1 is DFQATT, CDR2 SNEGSKA, per germline (reference sequence). This CDR3 is 18 amino acids long. The junction had 21 bases not matched to a gene; V was cut back by 1 base and J by 7 bases. The CDR3 protein is CSARVDVAGLAGLGEQYF. The CDR3 DNA reads TGCAGTGCTAGAGTTGATGTGGCTGGGCTAGCGGGCTTGGGGGAGCAGTACTTC.

J is TRBJ2-1 and V is TRBV2, with a tentative D call TRBD2 (5 bases). The germline V and J ends were trimmed by 8 bases and 8 bases, with 19 bases remaining between them. The CDR3 runs to 14 residues. From germline, CDR1 is SNHLY and CDR2 FYNNEI. The CDR3 coding sequence is TGTGCCAGCTCGGAGCGGTGGATTGTGGATGAGCAGTTCTTC. Its translation is CASSERWIVDEQFF.

This clonotype appeared a few times. The chain joins TRBV6-1 to TRBJ2-3; TRBD2 matches 10 bases. The CDR3 is 17 residues long. J lost 4 bases, V lost 7 bases, and 14 bases had no gene match. The germline CDR1 and CDR2 sequences are MNHNS and SASEGT. CDR3 sequence: CASNPLAGFLGADTQYF. The CDR3 DNA sequence: TGTGCCAGCAATCCACTAGCGGGGTTCCTCGGGGCAGATACGCAGTATTTT.

This chain connects TRBV5-6 to TRBJ1-2; 7 nucleotides line up with TRBD1. Germline lookup yields CDR1 SGHDT and CDR2 YYEEEE. Trimming removed 4 bases from V and 8 bases from J; junction bases left unmatched: 14. The CDR3 consists of 15 residues. The CDR3 loop is CASSQWGQPIRGYTF. The CDR3 bases are TGTGCCAGCAGCCAGTGGGGACAGCCGATAAGGGGCTACACCTTC.

This clonotype was counted a few times. The chain links TRBV15 to TRBJ1-4, with D perhaps TRBD1 (6 bases). The CDR3 runs 13 residues. Trimming stripped 5 bases from V and 8 bases from J, with 12 bases between. From germline, CDR1 is LNHNV and CDR2 YYDKDF (reference sequence). In nucleotides, the CDR3 is TGTGCCACCAGCCCGCGGGACAACGAAAAACTGTTTTTT. It translates to CATSPRDNEKLFF. The whole variable domain, filled in from reference TRBV15 and TRBJ1-4, reads DAMVIQNPRYQVTQFGKPVTLSCSQTLNHNVMYWYQQKSSQAPKLLFHYYDKDFNNEADTPDNFQSRRPNTSFCFLDIRSPGLGDTAMYLCATSPRDNEKLFFGSGTQLSVL.

This clonotype was counted a few times. The rearrangement joins TRBV28 to TRBJ2-3; tentatively, D is TRBD1 (6 bases). The V gene's germline CDR1 is MDHEN and CDR2 SYDVKM. V lost 5 bases and J lost 4, with 13 bases in between. This CDR3 spans 14 amino acids. The CDR3 DNA follows: TGTGCCAGCAGTATTTTACAGGGTCCAGATACGCAGTATTTT. Residues: CASSILQGPDTQYF.

This clonotype was counted at least ten times. The rearrangement links TRBV4-1 to TRBJ2-2; D ambiguous. The CDR3 has 16 residues. Germline-derived CDR1 and CDR2 are MGHRA and YSYEKL. V was trimmed by 0 bases and J by 0 bases, leaving 8 bases between them. This CDR3 reads CASSQEVFANTGELFF. DNA of the CDR3: TGCGCCAGCAGCCAAGAGGTGTTCGCGAACACCGGGGAGCTGTTTTTT.

This clonotype has only a few counts. V is TRBV20-1 and J is TRBJ2-7, with 12 bases lining up with TRBD2. Germline CDR1 DFQATT, CDR2 SNEGSKA (reference sequence). This CDR3 has 14 residues. After removal of 6 bases from V and 7 bases from J, the junction contained 10 bases not matched to a gene. CDR3 DNA: TGCAGTGCGCGGACTAGCGGGACCCCTGAAGAGCAGTACTTC. Translation gives CSARTSGTPEEQYF.

J is TRBJ2-2 and V is TRBV20-1; D may correspond to TRBD1 or TRBD2 (5 bases each). V shed 0 bases and J shed 6 bases, with 8 bases lying between them. The CDR3 covers 13 residues. The germline V gene encodes CDR1 DFQATT and CDR2 SNEGSKA (reference sequence). Here the CDR3 DNA reads TGCAGTGCTAGAGAGAGGGGTTCCGGGGAGCTGTTTTTT. Its protein is CSARERGSGELFF.

This clonotype has a count of ten or more. The CDR3 nucleotides are TGCGCCAGCAGCTCCACAGCAGAGACCCAGTACTTC. This codes for CASSSTAETQYF. The chain recombines TRBV5-1 with TRBJ2-5, with D uncertain. The CDR3 loop spans 12 amino acids. V lost 3 bases to trimming and J lost 4 bases, with 7 bases between them. Germline lookup yields CDR1 SGHRS and CDR2 YFSETQ.

This clonotype was picked up a small number of times. V and J are TRBV28 and TRBJ1-2; 9 bases line up with TRBD1. CDR1 is MDHEN and CDR2 is SYDVKM in the germline V gene. The ends lost 1 base at V and 2 bases at J; junction bases unmatched: 5. The CDR3 runs 16 residues. The CDR3 DNA is TGTGCCAGCAGTTTATTCCGACAGGGGGACAACTATGGCTACACCTTC. It is translated as CASSLFRQGDNYGYTF.

Many counts were recorded for this clonotype. The chain couples TRBV18 to TRBJ2-2, with D perhaps matching TRBD1 or TRBD2 (6 bases each). V lost 3 bases and J lost 6, with 14 bases in between. CDR1 KGHSH and CDR2 LQKENI come from the germline V gene. This CDR3 has 15 residues. The CDR3 here is CASSPSNREAGELFF. DNA for the CDR3: TGTGCCAGCTCACCTTCGAACAGGGAGGCCGGGGAGCTGTTTTTT.

The chain employs TRBV2 and TRBJ2-3, with 9 bases fitting TRBD1. In germline, CDR1 is SNHLY, CDR2 FYNNEI. The CDR3 is made up of 14 amino acids. V shed 7 bases and J 6 bases; nucleotides not matched to a gene: 8. The CDR3 DNA sequence: TGTGCCAGCAAAATACAGGGGGCAGCCGATACGCAGTATTTT. Encoded protein: CASKIQGAADTQYF.

This clonotype was detected ten times or more. The rearrangement links TRBV5-1 to TRBJ1-1; 9 nucleotides align to TRBD1. Germline V gene lookup returns CDR1 SGHRS and CDR2 YFSETQ. The CDR3 spans 13 residues. V shed 5 bases, J shed 4 bases, and the junction held 3 bases outside the gene matches. The CDR3 sequence is CASRQGASTEAFF. In DNA form, the CDR3 reads TGCGCCAGCAGACAGGGGGCTAGCACTGAAGCTTTCTTT.

This clonotype was found once. CDR3: CASSFPTGGAYYGYTF. CDR3 nucleotides: TGTGCCAGCAGTTTCCCGACAGGGGGCGCTTACTATGGCTACACCTTC. The chain couples TRBV28 to TRBJ1-2, with 10 nucleotides matching TRBD1. This CDR3 has 16 residues. The germline CDR1 and CDR2 sequences are MDHEN and SYDVKM. The junction had 7 bases not matched to a gene; V was cut back by 3 bases and J by 3 bases.

This chain connects TRBV25-1 to TRBJ2-1; 10 bases are shared with TRBD2. Unmatched junction bases numbered 9, after V lost 1 base and J lost 9 bases. The CDR3 spans 16 residues. Germline V gene sequence: CDR1 MGHDK, CDR2 SYGVNS. CDR3 sequence: CASSELEAGGPGEQFF. Here the CDR3 DNA reads TGTGCCAGCAGTGAATTAGAAGCGGGAGGGCCCGGTGAGCAGTTCTTC. The variable domain in full, with the rest retrieved from reference TRBV25-1 and TRBJ2-1, is EADIYQTPRYLVIGTGKKITLECSQTMGHDKMYWYQQDPGMELHLIHYSYGVNSTEKGDLSSESTVSRIRTEHFPLTLESARPSHTSQYLCASSELEAGGPGEQFFGPGTRLTVL.